This T cell receptor (beta chain) came from a study of regulatory T cells in long-lasting Graves disease. In building TCR beta libraries, iRepertoire HTBI primers were used together with Arm-PCR of CDR3 regions. TCRdb redid the calling of the multiplex PCR reads with MiXCR, one entry per CDR3 protein. The table records approximately 270,000 distinct CDR3 sequences, about 17% of them present only once. Study-wide results and limits: Persistent Graves' patients had lower TCR diversity than newly diagnosed ones.

The time point is: newly diagnosed GD, antithyroid drugs for less than 3 months. The TCR library was made from RNA extracted from PBMCs. Points on this clonotype: Antigen: not known. Just one base apart from a much larger clone, this may be a read error.

Trimming stripped 5 bases from V and 11 bases from J, with 18 bases between. The CDR3 spans 12 residues. In germline, CDR1 is DFQATT, CDR2 SNEGSKA (reference sequence). The sample also formed part of further work on T cells in Graves' hyperthyroidism and ophthalmopathy.

The sequence was collected from a woman aged 25 to 39 with Graves disease. This sequence joins TRBV20-1 and TRBJ2-5; D not resolved. The starting material was peripheral blood mononuclear cells (PBMCs), obtained at new diagnosis, from a patient treated with antithyroid drugs. CDR3 protein: CSAVYPSNEQYF. CDR3 bases: TGCAGTGCTGTGTACCCGAGCAATGAGCAGTACTTC.